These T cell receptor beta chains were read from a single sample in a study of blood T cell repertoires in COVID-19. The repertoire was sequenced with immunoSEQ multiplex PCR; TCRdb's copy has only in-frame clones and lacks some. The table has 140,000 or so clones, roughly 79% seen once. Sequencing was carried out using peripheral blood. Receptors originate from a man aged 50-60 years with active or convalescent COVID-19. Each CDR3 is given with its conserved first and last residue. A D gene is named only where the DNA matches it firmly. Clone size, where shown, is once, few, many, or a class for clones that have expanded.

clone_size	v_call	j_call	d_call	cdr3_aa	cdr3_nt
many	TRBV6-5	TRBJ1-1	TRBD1	CASRSTGETEAFF	TGTGCCAGCAGATCGACAGGGGAGACTGAAGCTTTCTTT
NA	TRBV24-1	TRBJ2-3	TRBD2	CATMRASGAGGTDTQYF	TGTGCCACCATGAGGGCTAGCGGAGCGGGGGGCACAGATACGCAGTATTTT
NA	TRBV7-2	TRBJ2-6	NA	CASSAIVSGANVLTF	TGTGCCAGCAGCGCCATAGTTTCTGGGGCCAACGTCCTGACTTTC
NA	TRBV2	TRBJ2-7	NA	CASSYIEQYF	TGTGCCAGCAGTTACATCGAGCAGTACTTC
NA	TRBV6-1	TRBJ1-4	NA	CASSEQVGANEKLFF	TGTGCCAGCAGTGAACAAGTAGGGGCTAATGAAAAACTGTTTTTT
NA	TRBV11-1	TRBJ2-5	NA	CASNDGQGPRAQYF	TGTGCCAGCAACGATGGGCAGGGCCCTAGGGCCCAGTACTTC
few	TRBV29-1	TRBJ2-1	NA	CSVEGLTDEQFF	TGCAGCGTTGAAGGACTAACCGATGAGCAGTTCTTC
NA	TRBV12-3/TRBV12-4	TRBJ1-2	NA	CASSPGGAYGYTF	TGTGCCAGCAGTCCTGGGGGGGCCTATGGCTACACCTTC
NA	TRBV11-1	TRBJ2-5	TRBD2	CASSLEGGRETQYF	TGTGCCAGCAGCTTAGAGGGCGGGAGGGAGACCCAGTACTTC
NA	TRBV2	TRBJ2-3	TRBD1	CASSYRTGVADTQYF	TGTGCCAGCAGCTACAGGACAGGGGTAGCAGATACGCAGTATTTT
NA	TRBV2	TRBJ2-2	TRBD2	CASTASGLTLFTGELFF	TGTGCCAGCACAGCTAGCGGGTTAACCTTGTTCACCGGGGAGCTGTTTTTT
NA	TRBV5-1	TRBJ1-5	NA	CASSLGYRTDSNQPQHF	TGCGCCAGCAGCTTGGGGTATAGAACCGATAGCAATCAGCCCCAGCATTTT
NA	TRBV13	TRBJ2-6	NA	CASSFSAGAWGANVLTF	TGTGCCAGCAGCTTCTCCGCGGGCGCGTGGGGGGCCAACGTCCTGACTTTC
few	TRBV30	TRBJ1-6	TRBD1	CAQTLGGQYNSPLHF	TGTGCCCAAACATTGGGGGGACAGTATAATTCACCCCTCCACTTT
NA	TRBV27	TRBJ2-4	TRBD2	CASSFGGGPAKNIQYF	TGTGCCAGCAGTTTCGGGGGAGGGCCAGCCAAAAACATTCAGTACTTC
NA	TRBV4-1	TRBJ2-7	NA	CASSPDGEGTYEQYF	TGCGCCAGCAGCCCCGACGGAGAGGGTACCTACGAGCAGTACTTC
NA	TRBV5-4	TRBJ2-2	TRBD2	CASSPHSGGNTGELFF	TGTGCCAGCAGCCCCCATAGCGGGGGGAACACCGGGGAGCTGTTTTTT
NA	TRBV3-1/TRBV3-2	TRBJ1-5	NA	CASSQGPKPQHF	TGTGCCAGCAGCCAAGGTCCTAAGCCCCAGCATTTT
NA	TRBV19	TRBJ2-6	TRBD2	CASWGGSGANVLTF	TGTGCCTCCTGGGGGGGCTCTGGGGCCAACGTCCTGACTTTC
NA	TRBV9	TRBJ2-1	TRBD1	CASSAGQGFNNEQFF	TGTGCCAGCAGCGCGGGACAGGGGTTCAACAATGAGCAGTTCTTC
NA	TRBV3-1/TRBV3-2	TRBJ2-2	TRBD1	CASSRDSANTGELFF	TGTGCCAGCAGCCGGGACAGCGCGAACACCGGGGAGCTGTTTTTT
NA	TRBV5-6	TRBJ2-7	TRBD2	CASSALAGGPYEQYF	TGTGCCAGCAGCGCGCTAGCGGGAGGACCCTACGAGCAGTACTTC
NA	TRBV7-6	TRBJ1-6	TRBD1	CASSPDRANSPLHF	TGTGCCAGCAGCCCGGACAGGGCCAATTCACCCCTCCACTTT
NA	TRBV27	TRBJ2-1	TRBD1	CASTGQGDNEQFF	TGTGCCAGCACGGGACAGGGGGATAATGAGCAGTTCTTC
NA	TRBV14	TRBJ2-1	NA	CASSLSRLTEQFF	TGTGCCAGCAGCCTCTCTCGACTCACTGAGCAGTTCTTC
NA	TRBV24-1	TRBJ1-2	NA	CATSAARNYGYTF	TGTGCCACCAGTGCCGCCAGGAACTATGGCTACACCTTC
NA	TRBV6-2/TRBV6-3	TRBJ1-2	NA	CASSYPYPYGYTF	TGTGCCAGCAGTTACCCCTACCCTTATGGCTACACCTTC
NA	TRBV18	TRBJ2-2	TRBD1	CASSQSGTGGFGELFF	TGTGCCAGCTCACAATCCGGGACAGGGGGCTTCGGGGAGCTGTTTTTT
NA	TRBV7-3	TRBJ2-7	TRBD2	CASSLRGTSAEQYF	TGTGCCAGCAGCTTACGGGGGACTAGCGCTGAGCAGTACTTC
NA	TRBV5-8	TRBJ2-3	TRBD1	CASSLATETGVADTQYF	TGTGCCAGCAGCTTGGCCACCGAGACAGGGGTGGCAGATACGCAGTATTTT
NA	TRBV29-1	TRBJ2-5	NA	CSVGSAYQETQYF	TGCAGCGTTGGATCCGCGTACCAAGAGACCCAGTACTTC
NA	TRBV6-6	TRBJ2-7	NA	CASSYAAGLGEQYF	TGTGCCAGCAGTTACGCGGCAGGGCTGGGAGAGCAGTACTTC